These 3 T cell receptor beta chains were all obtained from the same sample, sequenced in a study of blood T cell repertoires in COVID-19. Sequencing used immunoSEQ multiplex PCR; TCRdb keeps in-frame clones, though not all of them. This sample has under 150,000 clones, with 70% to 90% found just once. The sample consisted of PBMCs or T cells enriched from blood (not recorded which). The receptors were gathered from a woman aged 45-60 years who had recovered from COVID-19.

CDR3 sequence: CASSQFDRVNTEAFF. The DNA of the CDR3 is TGTGCCAGCTCACAGTTCGACAGGGTGAACACTGAAGCTTTCTTT. The chain employs TRBV18 and TRBJ1-1, with 7 bases identical to TRBD1. The CDR3 is 15 amino acids. Trimming cost V 4 bases and J 0 bases; bases outside gene matches: 5. Germline loops: CDR1 KGHSH, CDR2 LQKENI.

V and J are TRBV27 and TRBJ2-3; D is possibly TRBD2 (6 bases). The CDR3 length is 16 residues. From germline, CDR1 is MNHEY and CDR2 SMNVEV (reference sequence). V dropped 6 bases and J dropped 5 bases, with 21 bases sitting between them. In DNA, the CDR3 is TGTGCCAGCAGCCGCCCGCGGGGCGCTTATTTAGATACGCAGTATTTT. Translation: CASSRPRGAYLDTQYF.

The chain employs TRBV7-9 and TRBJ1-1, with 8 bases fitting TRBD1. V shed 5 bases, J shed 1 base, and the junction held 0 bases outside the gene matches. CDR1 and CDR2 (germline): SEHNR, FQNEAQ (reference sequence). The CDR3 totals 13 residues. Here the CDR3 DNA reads TGTGCCAGCAGCGGACAGGGGAACACTGAAGCTTTCTTT. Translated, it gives CASSGQGNTEAFF.